This section outlines one T cell receptor (beta chain) sequence together with its context. Its antigen remains unknown. This sample was taken from a study of early T cells in non-severe SARS-CoV-2 infection. Study overall: Chains were unpaired, as sequencing was done on bulk RNA from unsorted whole blood.

Unique molecular identifiers (one per individual cDNA molecule) were attached. TCRdb reprocessed the 5' RACE reads via MiXCR and lists one record per CDR3 protein. This sample yields tens of thousands of distinct CDR3 sequences, of which roughly 9% are seen a single time; over 10% belongs to the top ten. General study points: Anti-spike CD8 responses were favored in VDJdb matching, and private and CD4 specificities were missed.

Trimming took off 5 bases at V and 3 bases at J, with 16 bases between the two ends. Germline V gene sequence: CDR1 SQVTM, CDR2 ANQGSEA. The CDR3 spans 14 residues. The rearrangement uses TRBV29-1 and TRBJ2-5; tentative D call: TRBD1 (8 bases). The input for sequencing was whole blood, taken at baseline. The TCR comes from an adult who was a healthcare worker with PCR-confirmed SARS-CoV-2 infection or an uninfected control (not recorded which). The CDR3, as DNA: TGCAGCGTTTTTACAGGGGGAGGGAAAGAGACCCAGTACTTC. It codes for CSVFTGGGKETQYF.